One sample yielded the 28 T cell receptor beta chains listed below, sequenced in a study of human T cells and chemical hapten exposure listed by TCRdb under 2021. The receptor library was made with RACE. The sequencer was a NextSeq 500. In TCRdb, the public reads were trimmed at Q25 with fastp and aligned with MiXCR, with productive beta chains retained. Entries that share a CDR3 protein sequence are merged under the most common genes and DNA. Across this sample there are some 43,000 distinct CDR3 sequences, with about 4.2% seen only once. The ten largest account for about 26% of the sample. The sample's time point label, in plain terms: patch test 1, 2 weeks after DPC sensitization. What this sample's treatment or condition label stands for: therapeutic diphenylcyclopropenone sensitization with weekly scalp DPC. Unfractionated whole blood was collected in Tempus Blood RNA tubes, and total RNA was extracted from that blood.

Sequences were derived from whole blood, sampled in connection with sensitization to the hapten diphenylcyclopropenone (DPC). Receptors were obtained from a man aged 50 to 60 with alopecia areata. Some clones in this sample may be carry-over from other donors' samples.

This clonotype was counted many times. This chain links TRBV27 with TRBJ2-1, with 12 bases lining up with TRBD2. The V gene end was trimmed by 6 bases and the J gene end by 6 bases; junction bases not matched to a gene: 9. The CDR3 has 16 amino acids. The germline CDR1 and CDR2 sequences are MNHEY and SMNVEV (reference sequence). Here the CDR3 reads CASSRLTSGRGNEQFF. The CDR3 nucleotides read TGTGCCAGCAGCCGATTGACTAGCGGGAGAGGCAATGAGCAGTTCTTC.

This clonotype has at least ten counts. The rearrangement links TRBV9 to TRBJ2-3, with TRBD2 matching 7 bases. The CDR3 sequence is 18 residues long. Germline CDR1 and CDR2: SGDLS and YYNGEE. After removal of 2 bases from V and 0 bases from J, the junction contained 12 bases not matched to a gene. The CDR3 is CASSVSGSGRTSTDTQYF. The CDR3 DNA reads as TGTGCCAGCAGCGTGTCCGGTAGCGGGCGGACTAGCACAGATACGCAGTATTTT.

This clonotype has a count of ten or more. V usage is TRBV28 and J usage is TRBJ2-7; tentative D call: TRBD2 (6 bases). The V end lost 3 bases, the J end lost 5 bases, and 11 bases lay between the germline ends. The germline gives CDR1 MDHEN, CDR2 SYDVKM. The CDR3 sequence is 13 residues long. CDR3 protein: CASSFGGRDEQYF. DNA for the CDR3: TGTGCCAGCAGTTTCGGGGGTCGCGACGAGCAGTACTTC.

Ten or more counts support this clonotype. The CDR3 DNA follows: TGCAGTGCTAGACGCGAAACCACCGGGGAGCTGTTTTTT. Its protein product is CSARRETTGELFF. The chain links TRBV20-1 to TRBJ2-2; D is unclear. Trimming cost V 2 bases and J 4 bases, with 8 bases left between them. The CDR3 runs to 13 residues. The germline gives CDR1 DFQATT, CDR2 SNEGSKA (reference sequence).

In its sample, this clonotype was seen many times. J is TRBJ2-1 and V is TRBV6-2 or TRBV6-3, with D possibly being TRBD2 (5 bases). With 4 bases removed from V and 3 bases from J, the gap between germline ends came to 7 bases. The germline V gene encodes CDR1 MNHEY and CDR2 SVGEGT. The CDR3 has 13 amino acids. The CDR3 loop is CASSSRDYNEQFF. CDR3 sequence (DNA): TGTGCCAGCAGTTCCCGGGACTACAATGAGCAGTTCTTC.

Many counts were recorded for this clonotype. This chain joins TRBV5-1 and TRBJ2-3; tentatively, D is TRBD1 (6 bases). Germline V lookup: CDR1 SGHRS, CDR2 YFSETQ. Trimming removed 3 bases from V and 4 bases from J, with 12 bases in between. The CDR3 extends over 14 amino acids. The CDR3 loop is CASSSTGLPDTQYF. The CDR3 region has the DNA TGCGCCAGCAGCTCCACAGGGCTGCCAGATACGCAGTATTTT.

At least ten counts were recorded for this clonotype. The rearrangement links TRBV7-2 to TRBJ2-7, with TRBD1 matching 8 bases. V lost 1 base and J lost 5; bases outside the gene matches: 7. The CDR3 has 15 residues. Germline V gene lookup returns CDR1 SGHTA and CDR2 FQGNSA. DNA of the CDR3: TGTGCCAGCAGCTTAGGAGGACAGGGAACCGACGAGCAGTACTTC. It is translated as CASSLGGQGTDEQYF.

In its sample, this clonotype was seen a few times. The rearrangement links TRBV7-9 to TRBJ2-3; no clear D. V was clipped by 5 bases and J by 6 bases, with 9 bases between them. Per germline, CDR1 SEHNR and CDR2 FQNEAQ (reference sequence). The CDR3 is made up of 12 amino acids. The CDR3 bases are TGTGCCAGCAGCCGCACATCGGATACGCAGTATTTT. Its translation: CASSRTSDTQYF.

Many counts were recorded for this clonotype. The chain links TRBV7-2 to TRBJ2-7; no definite D call. The CDR3 spans 14 residues. V lost 0 bases to trimming and J lost 3 bases, with 9 bases between them. Germline lookup yields CDR1 SGHTA and CDR2 FQGNSA. CDR3 sequence: CASSLAGRIYEQYF. The CDR3 DNA reads TGTGCCAGCAGCTTAGCAGGACGGATCTACGAGCAGTACTTC.

This clonotype was detected ten times or more. The chain links TRBV5-1 to TRBJ2-3; possible D gene TRBD2, 5 bases. The ends were cut back, 6 bases at V and 3 bases at J, with 14 bases in the middle. The CDR3 length is 14 residues. CDR1 SGHRS and CDR2 YFSETQ come from the germline V gene. The CDR3, as DNA: TGCGCCAGCATGCGGAGCGGCGGGACAGATACGCAGTATTTT. This sequence encodes CASMRSGGTDTQYF.

This clonotype was counted a few times. This chain links TRBV7-2 with TRBJ1-2; D is unresolved. The CDR3 sequence is 15 residues long. V gave up 5 bases and J gave up 4 bases, with 17 bases separating them. The germline CDR1 and CDR2 sequences are SGHTA and FQGNSA. The CDR3 sequence: CASSQVPGHSYGYTF. The CDR3 nucleotides are TGTGCCAGCAGCCAAGTACCGGGCCATAGCTATGGCTACACCTTC.

About this clonotype itself: A far larger clone is one base from this, pointing to a likely read error. The V and J genes are TRBV11-1 and TRBJ2-7, with 15 bases aligning to TRBD2. Trimming cost V 5 bases and J 6 bases; bases outside gene matches: 17. The germline gives CDR1 SGHAT, CDR2 FQDESV (reference sequence). CDR3 length: 19 residues. The CDR3 coding sequence is TGTGCCAGCAGCGTTATCACGGGGACTAGCGGGAGGTCTAGGTGCGAGCAGTACTTC. Translation: CASSVITGTSGRSRCEQYF.

This clonotype showed up many times. The chain links TRBV11-2 to TRBJ2-5; 7 bases line up with TRBD1. With V trimmed by 1 base and J by 4 bases, 6 bases remained unmatched. There are 15 residues in the CDR3. From germline, CDR1 is SGHAT and CDR2 FQNNGV. CDR3 sequence reads: CASSLGGAGGETQYF. In DNA form, the CDR3 reads TGTGCCAGCAGCTTAGGAGGGGCAGGGGGAGAGACCCAGTACTTC. Filled out from reference TRBV11-2 and TRBJ2-5, the complete variable domain reads EAGVAQSPRYKIIEKRQSVAFWCNPISGHATLYWYQQILGQGPKLLIQFQNNGVVDDSQLPKDRFSAERLKGVDSTLKIQPAKLEDSAVYLCASSLGGAGGETQYFGPGTRLLVL.

The chain carries TRBV30 and TRBJ1-4; no clear D. Germline-derived CDR1 and CDR2 are GTSNPN and SVGIG (reference sequence). V lost 0 bases and J 4 bases, leaving 9 bases between the germline ends. This CDR3 contains 14 residues. The CDR3 region has the DNA TGTGCCTGGAGTGTACGAGCTTTTAATGAAAAACTGTTTTTT. It yields the protein CAWSVRAFNEKLFF.

This clonotype was seen at least ten times. The rearrangement links TRBV11-2 to TRBJ2-1; 10 bases match TRBD1. The CDR3 spans 15 residues. Germline assignment: CDR1 SGHAT and CDR2 FQNNGV. Trimming cost V 5 bases and J 9 bases; bases outside gene matches: 10. The CDR3 here is CASSLMTGGFGEQFF. In DNA form, the CDR3 reads TGTGCCAGCAGCCTAATGACAGGGGGCTTCGGTGAGCAGTTCTTC.

This clonotype was recorded a few times. CDR3 DNA: TGTGCCAGCAGGCCCACAGGGCGCAATTCACCCCTCCACTTT. It translates to CASRPTGRNSPLHF. The chain couples TRBV7-8 to TRBJ1-6, with D maybe TRBD1 (6 bases). This CDR3 comprises 14 residues. CDR1 and CDR2 (germline): SGHVS, FQNEAQ. The V gene lost 6 bases and the J gene lost 7 bases, with 13 bases spanning the gap.

This clonotype was seen repeatedly, ten times or more. This chain uses TRBV20-1 with TRBJ1-5, with a weak D call TRBD1 (5 bases). Germline CDR1 reads DFQATT; CDR2 reads SNEGSKA (reference sequence). The V and J ends lost 1 base and 6 bases respectively, with 22 bases between them. CDR3 length: 17 residues. The CDR3: CSARVRGRAGSVQPQHF. The CDR3 DNA reads as TGCAGTGCTAGAGTTCGGGGCAGGGCTGGGTCCGTTCAGCCCCAGCATTTT.

This clonotype was counted between two and nine times. The chain couples TRBV29-1 to TRBJ2-7; D possibly corresponds to TRBD2 (5 bases). V lost 7 bases and J lost 5, with 15 bases in between. The CDR3 extends over 12 amino acids. The germline gives CDR1 SQVTM, CDR2 ANQGSEA. CDR3 amino acids: CSGRSDGDEQYF. The CDR3 DNA follows: TGCAGCGGGAGGAGTGACGGGGACGAGCAGTACTTC.

This clonotype was seen at least ten times. The V and J genes are TRBV7-2 and TRBJ1-1, with D hard to call. Germline V gene lookup returns CDR1 SGHTA and CDR2 FQGNSA. This CDR3 is 13 amino acids long. V lost 1 base to trimming and J lost 5 bases, with 8 bases between them. CDR3 loop: CASSLGIRTEAFF. CDR3 in DNA: TGTGCCAGCAGCTTAGGGATAAGGACTGAAGCTTTCTTT.

This clonotype showed up many times. The V and J genes are TRBV7-2 and TRBJ2-7; TRBD2 matches at 8 bases. CDR1 SGHTA and CDR2 FQGNSA come from the germline V gene. The CDR3 contains 15 residues. Unmatched junction bases numbered 7, after V lost 1 base and J lost 5 bases. The CDR3 nucleotides are TGTGCCAGCAGCTTAGGAGGCGGGAGGAGCAACGAGCAGTACTTC. Its translation: CASSLGGGRSNEQYF. The full variable domain, rest sourced from reference TRBV7-2 and TRBJ2-7, is GAGVSQSPSNKVTEKGKDVELRCDPISGHTALYWYRQSLGQGLEFLIYFQGNSAPDKSGLPSDRFSAERTGGSVSTLTIQRTQQEDSAVYLCASSLGGGRSNEQYFGPGTRLTVT.

This clonotype was picked up many times. The CDR3 DNA reads as TGTGCCAGCAGCTTGGGACTAGCTGAGAACACCGGGGAGCTGTTTTTT. It encodes CASSLGLAENTGELFF. The chain carries TRBV5-5 and TRBJ2-2, with 7 bases that match TRBD2. The CDR3 contains 16 residues. V lost 0 bases, J lost 1 base, and 3 bases stayed unmatched. CDR1 and CDR2 (germline): SGHKS, YYEKEE (reference sequence).

This clonotype was counted at least ten times. The chain uses TRBV5-1 and TRBJ2-3; weak D call: TRBD1 (5 bases). The CDR3 consists of 18 residues. In germline, CDR1 is SGHRS, CDR2 YFSETQ. Trimming took 0 bases from V and 2 from J, leaving 19 bases between them. In nucleotides, the CDR3 is TGCGCCAGCAGCTTGGACGGCCCAACAGGATCCCTCACAGATACGCAGTATTTT. It translates to CASSLDGPTGSLTDTQYF.

This clonotype was seen at least ten times. The rearrangement joins TRBV7-3 to TRBJ1-1; D is unresolved. The V gene lost 3 bases and the J gene lost 2 bases, with 13 bases spanning the gap. Germline CDR1 SGHTA, CDR2 FQGTGA. The CDR3 is 15 residues long. CDR3 region: CASSLTWPSNTEAFF. DNA of the CDR3: TGTGCCAGCAGCTTGACTTGGCCTTCAAACACTGAAGCTTTCTTT.

This clonotype was recorded at least ten times. V usage is TRBV5-1 and J usage is TRBJ1-5; D unclear. The CDR3 length is 15 residues. Germline V gene data show CDR1 as SGHRS and CDR2 as YFSETQ. The V end was cut by 0 bases, the J end by 2 bases, with 9 bases between. CDR3 amino acids: CASSLVPGGNQPQHF. The CDR3 DNA is TGCGCCAGCAGCTTGGTCCCGGGTGGCAATCAGCCCCAGCATTTT.

In its sample, this clonotype was seen many times. This rearrangement joins TRBV3-1 to TRBJ2-3; TRBD1 matches at 8 bases. This CDR3 region has 15 residues. The germline V gene has CDR1 LGHDT and CDR2 YNNKEL (reference sequence). With V trimmed by 4 bases and J by 3 bases, 6 bases remained unmatched. The CDR3 region has the DNA TGTGCCAGCAGCCTCGGACAGGGTTCGACAGATACGCAGTATTTT. This translates into CASSLGQGSTDTQYF.

This clonotype was picked up many times. The chain couples TRBV29-1 to TRBJ1-2; D call uncertain. Trimming left V 3 bases short and J 8 bases short, with 13 bases between. Germline CDR1 and CDR2: SQVTM and ANQGSEA. The CDR3 is 12 amino acids. Here the CDR3 reads CSVDHGREGYTF. The CDR3 nucleotides are TGCAGCGTTGATCATGGGAGAGAAGGCTACACCTTC.

This clonotype was observed at least ten times. The V and J genes are TRBV30 and TRBJ1-5; no firm D call. Germline V lookup: CDR1 GTSNPN, CDR2 SVGIG (reference sequence). The CDR3 is 17 amino acids. V was shortened by 2 bases and J by 6 bases, with 23 bases between the two germline ends. CDR3 bases: TGTGCCTGGAGTCCAAGCACTAAGACTGGGTACGGTCAGCCCCAGCATTTT. Translating gives CAWSPSTKTGYGQPQHF.

This clonotype was seen many times. The rearrangement uses TRBV5-1 and TRBJ2-1; TRBD2 agrees at 7 bases. The CDR3 is 16 amino acids. The germline gives CDR1 SGHRS, CDR2 YFSETQ. Losses at the gene ends were 0 bases for V and 7 bases for J; bases not matched to a gene: 10. Written as DNA, the CDR3 is TGCGCCAGCAGCTTGGCACGGGAGGATCTATGGAATGAGCAGTTCTTC. It encodes CASSLAREDLWNEQFF.